One sample yielded the 6 T cell receptor beta chains listed below, sequenced in a study of T cell responses to AZD1222 COVID-19 vaccine. Data came from immunoSEQ multiplex PCR; TCRdb stores just in-frame clones and leaves some out. The sample gives about 56,000 clones, approximately 86% of which show up once; about 7% is in the top ten. This specimen consisted of peripheral blood, obtained 28 days after the second AZD1222 dose. These receptors originate from an adult who received the AZD1222 COVID-19 vaccine.

This clone was seen a single time. The genes are TRBV29-1 and TRBJ1-1; D is undetermined. Germline CDR1 is SQVTM and CDR2 is ANQGSEA. The CDR3 consists of 15 residues. V dropped 0 bases and J dropped 0 bases, with 11 bases sitting between them. The CDR3 sequence is CSVEDHREVNTEAFF. The CDR3 DNA reads TGCAGCGTTGAAGACCACAGAGAAGTGAACACTGAAGCTTTCTTT.

The chain recombines TRBV7-2 with TRBJ2-7, with D tentatively TRBD1 or TRBD2 (6 bases each). The germline V and J ends were trimmed by 5 bases and 7 bases, with 15 bases remaining between them. Germline CDR1 reads SGHTA; CDR2 reads FQGNSA. The CDR3 contains 13 residues. CDR3 residues: CASSPGQGREQYF. Written as DNA, the CDR3 is TGTGCCAGCAGCCCCGGGCAGGGGAGGGAGCAGTACTTC.

This sequence joins TRBV6-6 and TRBJ1-5; D is uncertain. Germline values: CDR1 MNHNY, CDR2 SVGAGI (reference sequence). Trimming shortened V by 4 bases and J by 6 bases, and 16 bases separated the two germline ends. There are 15 residues in the CDR3. The CDR3 protein is CASSSRTLSGQPQHF. CDR3 DNA sequence: TGTGCCAGCAGTTCCAGAACATTGTCGGGTCAGCCCCAGCATTTT.

A few counts support this clone. DNA for the CDR3: TGCGCCAGCAGTCCTGGCGGGAACACCCCCTTCGAGCAGTACTTC. It is translated as CASSPGGNTPFEQYF. J is TRBJ2-7 and V is TRBV5-1; D possibly corresponds to TRBD2 (6 bases). Germline lookup yields CDR1 SGHRS and CDR2 YFSETQ. V lost 5 bases and J 6 bases, leaving 21 bases between the germline ends. CDR3 length: 15 residues. Filled out from reference TRBV5-1 and TRBJ2-7, the complete variable domain reads KAGVTQTPRYLIKTRGQQVTLSCSPISGHRSVSWYQQTPGQGLQFLFEYFSETQRNKGNFPGRFSGRQFSNSRSEMNVSTLELGDSALYLCASSPGGNTPFEQYFGPGTRLTVT.

This rearrangement joins TRBV5-4 to TRBJ2-2, with TRBD1 as a possible D gene (6 bases). Germline V CDR1 and CDR2: SGHNT, YYREEE (reference sequence). This CDR3 comprises 16 residues. V lost 0 bases to trimming and J lost 1 base, with 10 bases between them. CDR3 bases: TGTGCCAGCAGCTTGGCCGGGACACTGAACACCGGGGAGCTGTTTTTT. Amino acids: CASSLAGTLNTGELFF.

This chain uses TRBV7-9 with TRBJ1-2; 11 nucleotides align to TRBD1. The germline gives CDR1 SEHNR, CDR2 FQNEAQ (reference sequence). Trimming took 2 bases from V and 4 from J; bases not matched to a gene: 3. This CDR3 comprises 15 residues. The CDR3 region is CASSLSGQGGYGYTF. The CDR3 coding sequence is TGTGCCAGCAGCTTATCGGGACAGGGGGGCTATGGCTACACCTTC.